Presented here are 2 T cell receptor beta chains from one specimen sequenced in a study of shared clonotypes between healthy human individuals. Clones were sequenced by immunoSEQ multiplex PCR, and TCRdb holds only the in-frame ones, with some missing. The table shows over 2 million clones, with approximately 94% occurring only once. The naive CD8 fraction comprised CD45RO-negative cells positively selected for CCR7 and excluded terminally differentiated effector memory CD45RA+ cells. Sequencing was carried out using naive CD8+ T cells sorted from blood. These receptors were collected from a man aged 18 to 30 in good health.

This rearrangement joins TRBV7-6 to TRBJ2-1; TRBD2 matches at 9 bases. The germline V gene has CDR1 SGHVS and CDR2 FNYEAQ. This CDR3 has 15 residues. V shed 5 bases and J 8 bases; nucleotides not matched to a gene: 10. The CDR3 DNA sequence: TGTGCCAGCAGCCAGGGGCTGACTAGCGGCCATGAGCAGTTCTTC. As protein: CASSQGLTSGHEQFF.

This clone was found once. The rearrangement uses TRBV13 and TRBJ1-5; possibly TRBD1 for D (5 bases). The CDR3 length is 15 residues. Looked up from germline, CDR1 is PRHDT and CDR2 is FYEKMQ (reference sequence). V lost 4 bases and J 0 bases, leaving 10 bases between the germline ends. The CDR3 DNA reads TGTGCCAGCAGCTCCGGGACGGTTAGCAATCAGCCCCAGCATTTT. It codes for CASSSGTVSNQPQHF.